The rows below give T cell receptor beta chains drawn from one sample of a study of blood T cell repertoires in COVID-19. Libraries were prepared by immunoSEQ multiplex PCR; TCRdb keeps only in-frame clonotypes and omits some of them. The sample contains around 480,000 clones, approximately 86% of which appear only once. The sequenced material came from PBMCs or T cells enriched from blood (not recorded which). All receptors come from a woman under 30 who had recovered from COVID-19. CDR3s include the opening cysteine and the closing phenylalanine or tryptophan. Some rows have no size entry. The others give once, few or many, or a class for an expanded clone.

clone size	J gene	V gene	CDR3 protein
-	TRBJ1-1	TRBV5-1	CASSLDGKDTEAFF
-	TRBJ1-2	TRBV18	CASSRLAALSGYTF
once	TRBJ2-7	TRBV13	CASSLGTGLYEQYF
-	TRBJ1-6	TRBV5-1	CASSLGGPGSPLHF
-	TRBJ1-6	TRBV5-1	CASSPRQGGDSPLHF
-	TRBJ1-4	TRBV3-1/TRBV3-2	CASSQGQTATNEKLFF
-	TRBJ1-5	TRBV28	CASRRDPDRGIGQPQHF
-	TRBJ2-7	TRBV4-1	CASSPRLAGSEQYF
-	TRBJ2-7	TRBV29-1	CSVQSRRGYEQYF
once	TRBJ1-5	TRBV19	CASSTDSSNQPQHF
-	TRBJ2-1	TRBV6-5	CASNRGGWNEQFF
-	TRBJ2-4	TRBV7-4	CASSLVISGLAKNIQYF
-	TRBJ1-4	TRBV7-7	CASSLVQGEKLFF
once	TRBJ2-7	TRBV14	CASSLAGGVYEQYF
-	TRBJ2-7	TRBV19	CASSMGDSVYEQYF
-	TRBJ1-1	TRBV27	CASSVGGRTEAFF
-	TRBJ1-6	TRBV6-6	CASSPGTGVGWNSPLHF
-	TRBJ2-3	TRBV7-3	CASRQTGTSSDTQYF
-	TRBJ2-5	TRBV3-1/TRBV3-2	CASSSYRGPNQETQYF
-	TRBJ2-2	TRBV7-9	CASSLGGGAAGELFF
-	TRBJ2-1	TRBV11-2	CASSAGFSYNEQFF
-	TRBJ2-7	TRBV6-5	CASTSGFSNEQYF
-	TRBJ1-1	TRBV7-2	CASSTDGTADTEAFF